These 27 T cell receptor beta chains came from one sample sequenced in a study of blood T cell repertoires in COVID-19. Sequencing used immunoSEQ multiplex PCR; TCRdb keeps in-frame clones, though not all of them. Here the sample spans 250,000 to 350,000 clones, under 95% being singletons. Sequencing was performed on PBMCs or T cells enriched from blood (not recorded which). The receptors were gathered from a man aged 55 to 70 who had recovered from COVID-19.

CDR3 sequence (DNA): TGTGCCTTCAAGGGGAGGTACTATGGCTACACCTTC. It encodes CAFKGRYYGYTF. The rearrangement joins TRBV30 to TRBJ1-2, with D possibly TRBD1 on 5 matching bases. The germline V and J ends were trimmed by 7 bases and 3 bases, with 12 bases remaining between them. Germline assignment: CDR1 GTSNPN and CDR2 SVGIG (reference sequence). The CDR3 has 12 residues.

The V call is TRBV11-3, the J call TRBJ1-3; 7 bases map to TRBD1. Germline CDR1 is SGHNT and CDR2 is YENEEA. There are 14 residues in the CDR3. J was trimmed by 6 bases and V by 8 bases; bases with no gene match: 10. The CDR3 spells CASHYRGYENTIYF. The CDR3 DNA sequence: TGTGCCAGCCATTACAGGGGCTACGAAAACACCATATATTTT.

The rearrangement uses TRBV7-2 and TRBJ2-3; 8 bases are shared with TRBD2. Germline V CDR1 and CDR2: SGHTA, FQGNSA. V was clipped by 5 bases and J by 2 bases; unmatched bases: 9. The CDR3 consists of 16 residues. The CDR3 here is CASSPQQAGATDTQYF. The CDR3 DNA sequence: TGTGCCAGCAGCCCCCAGCAAGCGGGGGCCACAGATACGCAGTATTTT.

This clone was recorded only once. The J gene is TRBJ2-1, the V gene TRBV7-8; 12 bases are shared with TRBD2. The CDR3 runs to 13 residues. V shed 8 bases, J shed 7 bases, and the junction held 3 bases outside the gene matches. CDR1 is SGHVS and CDR2 is FQNEAQ in the germline V gene. This chain's CDR3 is CASLAGGRNEQFF. The CDR3 bases are TGTGCCAGCCTAGCGGGGGGGCGGAATGAGCAGTTCTTC.

This chain joins TRBV3-1 (or the pseudogene TRBV3-2) and TRBJ1-2; D perhaps matches TRBD1 (6 bases). The germline CDR1 and CDR2 sequences are LGHDT and YNNKEL (reference sequence). V lost 0 bases and J lost 8, with 13 bases in between. CDR3 length: 14 residues. CDR3 sequence: CASSQETRGGGYTF. The CDR3, as DNA: TGTGCCAGCAGCCAAGAGACCAGGGGTGGCGGCTACACCTTC.

The chain is built from TRBV30 and TRBJ1-2, with D tentatively TRBD1 (5 bases). CDR3 length equals 16 residues. The germline V and J ends were trimmed by 3 bases and 0 bases, with 17 bases remaining between them. The V gene's germline CDR1 is GTSNPN and CDR2 SVGIG (reference sequence). The CDR3 DNA sequence: TGTGCCTGGAGACCCCGCGGGGGGGTAGCTAACTATGGCTACACCTTC. Protein product: CAWRPRGGVANYGYTF.

The chain joins TRBV25-1 to TRBJ1-6; D gene ambiguous. Per germline, CDR1 MGHDK and CDR2 SYGVNS. CDR3 size: 15 residues. The ends were cut back, 1 base at V and 8 bases at J, with 12 bases in the middle. CDR3 amino acids: CASSESRRTDSPLHF. Here the CDR3 DNA reads TGTGCCAGCAGTGAATCGCGGAGGACGGATTCACCCCTCCACTTT.

This clone was seen a single time. This chain uses TRBV19 with TRBJ2-1; 7 bases match TRBD1. J was trimmed by 10 bases and V by 8 bases; bases with no gene match: 5. The germline CDR1 and CDR2 sequences are LNHDA and SQIVND (reference sequence). This CDR3 has 11 residues. Here the CDR3 reads CASARGQEQFF. CDR3 DNA: TGTGCCAGTGCGAGGGGGCAGGAGCAGTTCTTC.

The CDR3 nucleotides are TGTGCCAGCAGTTACCCCCCCACAGGGGGCTATGAGCAGTTCTTC. It specifies CASSYPPTGGYEQFF. The V gene is TRBV6-2 or TRBV6-3, the J gene TRBJ2-1; 9 nucleotides match TRBD1. This CDR3 is built from 15 residues. The germline gives CDR1 MNHEY, CDR2 SVGEGT. V trimming: 2 bases; J trimming: 8 bases; junction bases outside the gene matches: 7.

The CDR3 sequence: CASSLTGESTDTQYF. For the CDR3, the DNA is TGCGCCAGCAGCTTAACAGGGGAGAGCACAGATACGCAGTATTTT. The V call is TRBV5-1, the J call TRBJ2-3; the match to TRBD1 covers 7 bases. The CDR3 runs to 15 residues. Germline V gene data show CDR1 as SGHRS and CDR2 as YFSETQ. V was clipped by 2 bases and J by 0 bases; unmatched bases: 3.

Written as DNA, the CDR3 is TGTGCCAGCAGCTTGGCCGGGACAGGACAAGAGACCCAGTACTTC. Residues: CASSLAGTGQETQYF. The chain couples TRBV7-2 to TRBJ2-5, with TRBD1 matching 8 bases. The germline gives CDR1 SGHTA, CDR2 FQGNSA. The CDR3 consists of 15 residues. The trim removed 3 bases at V and 2 bases at J, leaving 5 bases unmatched.

This chain links TRBV13 with TRBJ1-3; D may be TRBD1 (5 bases). Per germline, CDR1 PRHDT and CDR2 FYEKMQ (reference sequence). The CDR3 is 16 residues long. The V end was cut by 6 bases, the J end by 4 bases, with 19 bases between. CDR3 coding DNA: TGTGCCAGCAGTAGTTTCAGGGTGATGTCCGGAAACACCATATATTTT. Encoded protein: CASSSFRVMSGNTIYF. Using reference TRBV13 and TRBJ1-3 for the parts outside the CDR3, the full variable domain is AAGVIQSPRHLIKEKRETATLKCYPIPRHDTVYWYQQGPGQDPQFLISFYEKMQSDKGSIPDRFSAQQFSDYHSELNMSSLELGDSALYFCASSSFRVMSGNTIYFGEGSWLTVV.

This chain links TRBV7-9 with TRBJ1-1; D possibly corresponds to TRBD1 (6 bases). CDR1 is SEHNR, CDR2 FQNEAQ, per germline (reference sequence). With 4 bases removed from V and 4 bases from J, the gap between germline ends came to 16 bases. The CDR3 loop spans 15 amino acids. The CDR3 bases are TGTGCCAGCAGCTCCCTGGGGGGGCTGTCCACTGAAGCTTTCTTT. Residues: CASSSLGGLSTEAFF.

V gene TRBV4-2 combines with J gene TRBJ2-1, with 8 nucleotides matching TRBD2. With V trimmed by 0 bases and J by 5 bases, 6 bases remained unmatched. Germline-derived CDR1 and CDR2 are LGHNA and YNFKEQ. The length of the CDR3 is 16 residues. The CDR3 region has the DNA TGTGCCAGCAGCCAAGATACCGGGAGGGCCCACAATGAGCAGTTCTTC. Its translation is CASSQDTGRAHNEQFF.

DNA for the CDR3: TGTGCCAGTAGTATAGCGGGACAGTCCTACGAGCAGTACTTC. Its protein is CASSIAGQSYEQYF. The rearrangement links TRBV19 to TRBJ2-7; 7 positions agree with TRBD1. The CDR3 loop spans 14 amino acids. Per germline, CDR1 LNHDA and CDR2 SQIVND (reference sequence). V trimming: 1 base; J trimming: 1 base; junction bases outside the gene matches: 1.

The chain recombines TRBV5-1 with TRBJ2-2; 9 bases are shared with TRBD1. Germline CDR1 reads SGHRS; CDR2 reads YFSETQ. V shed 4 bases, J shed 11 bases, and the junction held 3 bases outside the gene matches. CDR3 length equals 12 residues. The CDR3 nucleotides are TGCGCCAGCAGCGAGGGACAGGGTGAGCTGTTTTTT. It translates to CASSEGQGELFF.

The V gene is TRBV12-3 or TRBV12-4, the J gene TRBJ2-7; D may be TRBD2 (5 bases). This CDR3 region has 13 residues. Trimming shortened V by 6 bases and J by 3 bases, and 12 bases separated the two germline ends. The CDR3 nucleotides read TGTGCCAGCAGCCACGGGGTACTCTACGAGCAGTACTTC. Residues: CASSHGVLYEQYF.

The chain joins TRBV7-9 to TRBJ1-2; D gene unclear. Germline assignment: CDR1 SEHNR and CDR2 FQNEAQ (reference sequence). This CDR3 spans 12 amino acids. Trimming stripped 5 bases from V and 8 bases from J, with 12 bases between. CDR3 loop: CASSPTTGGYTF. The CDR3 DNA follows: TGTGCCAGCAGCCCGACGACGGGGGGCTACACCTTC.

The chain links TRBV6-1 to TRBJ2-7; 12 bases align to TRBD1. CDR3 length: 13 amino acids. Germline V lookup: CDR1 MNHNS, CDR2 SASEGT. As DNA, the CDR3 is TGTGCCAGCAGTGAGGCTGGACCGGGACAGGGGGCGGTC. Its protein product is CASSEAGPGQGAV.

The DNA for the CDR3 is TGTGCCAGCTCACTAATAGCGGTTGGCTCCTACAATGAGCAGTTCTTC. Translated: CASSLIAVGSYNEQFF. This chain uses TRBV18 with TRBJ2-1; TRBD2 might be the D (6 bases). The CDR3 runs 16 residues. Deletions cut 4 bases from V and 0 bases from J, with 13 bases between. CDR1 and CDR2 (germline): KGHSH, LQKENI.

The rearrangement uses TRBV4-1 and TRBJ1-5; perhaps TRBD1 as D (5 bases). Between the trimmed V and J ends, which lost 1 base and 3 bases, there was a span of 13 bases. This CDR3 comprises 16 residues. Germline V lookup: CDR1 MGHRA, CDR2 YSYEKL. The CDR3 nucleotides read TGCGCCAGCAGCCAAGGGGGCGCCGAGTTCAATCAGCCCCAGCATTTT. Translation gives CASSQGGAEFNQPQHF.

The J gene is TRBJ2-7, the V gene TRBV3-1 (or the pseudogene TRBV3-2); TRBD2 aligns across 9 bases. V lost 4 bases, J lost 6 bases, and 13 bases stayed unmatched. In germline, CDR1 is LGHDT, CDR2 YNNKEL (reference sequence). The CDR3 loop spans 16 amino acids. This CDR3 reads CASSRQIVAGGTEQYF. The CDR3 coding sequence is TGTGCCAGCAGCCGCCAGATTGTTGCGGGAGGGACCGAGCAGTACTTC.

This chain links TRBV2 with TRBJ1-5, with D unresolved. Trimming took 8 bases from V and 0 from J, leaving 11 bases between them. This CDR3 is 14 amino acids long. Germline CDR1 is SNHLY and CDR2 is FYNNEI. CDR3 in amino acids: CASRQEYSNQPQHF. The CDR3 region has the DNA TGTGCCAGCCGGCAGGAATATAGCAATCAGCCCCAGCATTTT.

The chain uses TRBV7-9 and TRBJ1-5; 7 bases fit TRBD1. Germline V gene sequence: CDR1 SEHNR, CDR2 FQNEAQ (reference sequence). Trimming at V came to 5 bases and at J to 3 bases, leaving 4 bases not matched to a gene. The CDR3 is 14 residues long. The CDR3 DNA follows: TGTGCCAGCAGCCGAGGGACAGACAATCAGCCCCAGCATTTT. This gives the protein CASSRGTDNQPQHF.

The chain has TRBV24-1 and TRBJ2-1; 7 positions agree with TRBD1. The V segment lost 5 bases and the J segment 6 bases; nucleotides outside the gene matches: 12. CDR3 length: 16 residues. CDR1 and CDR2 from the germline V gene are KGHDR and SFDVKD. The CDR3 reads CATSAWGQPSGNEQFF. CDR3 bases: TGTGCCACCAGTGCCTGGGGACAGCCTTCTGGCAATGAGCAGTTCTTC.

J is TRBJ2-1 and V is TRBV24-1; TRBD2 aligns across 7 bases. In germline, CDR1 is KGHDR, CDR2 SFDVKD. V lost 3 bases to trimming and J lost 0 bases; unmatched junction nucleotides: 4. The CDR3 is 16 amino acids. The CDR3 is CATSDNSGSSYNEQFF. The CDR3 DNA reads TGTGCCACCAGTGATAATAGCGGGTCCTCCTACAATGAGCAGTTCTTC.

Concerning this clone itself: Other DNA sequences of this sample code for an identical CDR3. V usage is TRBV18 and J usage is TRBJ1-1; D is possibly TRBD1 (6 bases). Germline loops: CDR1 KGHSH, CDR2 LQKENI. Trimming cost V 3 bases and J 5 bases, with 13 bases left between them. The CDR3 runs to 14 residues. CDR3 amino acids: CASSPTGRGTEAFF. Written as DNA, the CDR3 is TGTGCCAGCTCACCCACAGGGCGCGGGACTGAAGCTTTCTTT.